This T cell receptor (beta chain) comes out of a study of blood T cell repertoires in COVID-19 (dated by TCRdb to about 2020). Regarding the research as a whole: Collaborator samples came from the United States, Italy and Spain and covered acute and convalescent phases of COVID-19. The prospective study material was composed of cDNA or gDNA derived from T cells, B-cell-depleted T cells, or PBMCs. Deeply sampled blood TCRbeta repertoires from subjects exposed to, actively infected with, or recovered from COVID-19 were included in the dataset. HLA class I and class II types, where available, came from metadata supplied by the sample provider rather than from assay-based typing. The samples were drawn from the first 160 participants of the ongoing ImmuneRACE study and from about 1,200 subjects provided by 6 global collaborators. A freely available public database, intended as a resource for researchers studying the immune response to SARS-CoV-2, is where the repertoires were released. The sample metadata nearly always contained a de-identified subject ID, COVID-19 status, age in years and sex.

About this clone itself: It has no known antigen specificity. It has no much larger one-base neighbor in the sample; base qualities were not kept.

The immunoSEQ Assay, a bias-controlled multiplex PCR, was used to amplify TCRbeta CDR3 regions from genomic DNA. As for the authors' bioinformatics: The number of nucleated cells in each sample was estimated from the amplification of reference gene primers within the assay. To quantify the absolute abundance of each unique TCRbeta CDR3 rearrangement, sequence reads were collapsed and filtered. For each sample, productive Simpson clonality was calculated by taking the square root of Simpson's diversity index across productive rearrangements. The immuneACCESS repertoire file appears here via TCRdb, limited to in-frame rearrangements. These files lack a portion of the clones; in checked studies, under half of the deficit traces to unresolved V genes, and the cause of the others is not known. V and J calls and clone size are as listed in that table; D and trimming were resolved from the DNA. Across this sample there are tens of thousands of clones, with around nine tenths seen only once. Over 25% of the sample is in the top ten clones.

Whole blood was collected in K2EDTA tubes by collaborating institutions according to the institutions' own protocols. For TCRbeta analysis, collaborators shipped samples as frozen whole blood, isolated PBMCs, or DNA extracted from either of those sample types. CDR1 and CDR2, per the germline V gene (reference sequence), are MNHEY and SMNVEV. The CDR3 contains 15 residues, cysteine and phenylalanine counted. The read is trimmed to its CDR3 DNA, 45 bases read in frame from base 1. V lost 0 bases and J lost 4 bases; the stretch between them is 10 bases long. Broader findings and caveats from the paper: Clinical and demographic metadata were provided uncurated, with the amount varying by source and participant.

Sequenced material: peripheral blood. The TCR was taken from a human donor in a cohort sampled during active COVID-19. The chain links TRBV27 with TRBJ1-5, with an unclear D gene assignment. The base sequence is TGTGCCAGCAGTTTATCGCTCTCGGGTAATCAGCCCCAGCATTTT. Translated, it reads CASSLSLSGNQPQHF.